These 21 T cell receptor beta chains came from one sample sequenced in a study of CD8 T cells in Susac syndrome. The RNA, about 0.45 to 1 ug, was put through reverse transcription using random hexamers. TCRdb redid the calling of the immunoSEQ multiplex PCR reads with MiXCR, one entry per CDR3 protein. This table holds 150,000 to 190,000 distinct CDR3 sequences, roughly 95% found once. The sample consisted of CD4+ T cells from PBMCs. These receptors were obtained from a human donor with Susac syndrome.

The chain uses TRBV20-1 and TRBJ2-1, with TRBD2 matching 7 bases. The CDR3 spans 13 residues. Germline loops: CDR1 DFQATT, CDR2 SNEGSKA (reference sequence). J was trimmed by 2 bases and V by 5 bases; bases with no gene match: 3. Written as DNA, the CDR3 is TGCAGTGCTCTCGGACTAGCCTACAATGAGCAGTTCTTC. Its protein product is CSALGLAYNEQFF.

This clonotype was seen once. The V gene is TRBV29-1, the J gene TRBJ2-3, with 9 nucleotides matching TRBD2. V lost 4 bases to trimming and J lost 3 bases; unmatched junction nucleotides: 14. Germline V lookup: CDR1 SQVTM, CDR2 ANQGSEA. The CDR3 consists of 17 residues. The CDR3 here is CSVASLAGKKRTDTQYF. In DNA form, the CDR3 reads TGCAGCGTTGCCTCGCTAGCGGGGAAGAAAAGAACAGATACGCAGTATTTT.

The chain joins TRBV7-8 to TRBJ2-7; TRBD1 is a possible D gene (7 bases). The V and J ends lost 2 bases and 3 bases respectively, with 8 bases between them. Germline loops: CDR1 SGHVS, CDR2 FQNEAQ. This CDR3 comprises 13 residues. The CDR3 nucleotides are TGTGCCAGCAGCTTACAGGGGGGCTACGAGCAGTACTTC. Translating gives CASSLQGGYEQYF.

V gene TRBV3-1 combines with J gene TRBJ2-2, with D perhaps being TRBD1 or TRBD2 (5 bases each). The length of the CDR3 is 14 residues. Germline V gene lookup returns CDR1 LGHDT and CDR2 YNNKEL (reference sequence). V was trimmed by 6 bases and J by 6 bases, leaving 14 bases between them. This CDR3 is CASSRSGTAGELFF. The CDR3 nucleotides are TGTGCCAGCAGTCGCTCCGGGACCGCCGGGGAGCTGTTTTTT.

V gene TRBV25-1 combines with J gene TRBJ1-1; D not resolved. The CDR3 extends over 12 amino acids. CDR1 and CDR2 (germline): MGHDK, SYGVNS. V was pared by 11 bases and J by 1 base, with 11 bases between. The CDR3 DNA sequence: TGTGCCGCCTACTCCGGGAACACTGAAGCTTTCTTT. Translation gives CAAYSGNTEAFF.

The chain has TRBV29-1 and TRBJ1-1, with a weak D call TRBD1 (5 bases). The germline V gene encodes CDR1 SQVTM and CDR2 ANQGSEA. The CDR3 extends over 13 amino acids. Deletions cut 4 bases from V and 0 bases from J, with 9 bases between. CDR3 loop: CSVGRGLNTEAFF. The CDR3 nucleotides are TGCAGCGTTGGACGGGGCCTGAACACTGAAGCTTTCTTT.

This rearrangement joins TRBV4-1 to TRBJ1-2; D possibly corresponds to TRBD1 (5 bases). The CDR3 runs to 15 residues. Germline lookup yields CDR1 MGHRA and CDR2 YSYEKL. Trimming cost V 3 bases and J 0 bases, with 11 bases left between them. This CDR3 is CASSHGTVANYGYTF. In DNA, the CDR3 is TGCGCCAGCAGCCACGGGACTGTAGCTAACTATGGCTACACCTTC.

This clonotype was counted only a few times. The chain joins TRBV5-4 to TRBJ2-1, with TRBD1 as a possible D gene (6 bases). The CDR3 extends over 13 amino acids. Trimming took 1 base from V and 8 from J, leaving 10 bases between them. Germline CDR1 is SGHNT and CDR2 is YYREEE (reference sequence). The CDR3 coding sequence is TGTGCCAGCAGCTTGACTGGGGGCGATGAGCAGTTCTTC. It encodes CASSLTGGDEQFF.

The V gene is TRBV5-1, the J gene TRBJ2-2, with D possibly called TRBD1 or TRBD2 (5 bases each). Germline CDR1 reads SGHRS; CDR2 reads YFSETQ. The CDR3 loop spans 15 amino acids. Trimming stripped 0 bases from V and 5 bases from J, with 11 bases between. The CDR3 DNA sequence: TGCGCCAGCAGCTTGGCCGGGACGGAGACCGGGGAGCTGTTTTTT. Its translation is CASSLAGTETGELFF.

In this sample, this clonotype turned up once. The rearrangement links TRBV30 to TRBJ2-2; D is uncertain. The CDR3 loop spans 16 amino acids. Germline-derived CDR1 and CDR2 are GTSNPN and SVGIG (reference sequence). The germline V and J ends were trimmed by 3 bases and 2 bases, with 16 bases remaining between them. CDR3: CAWRKREAPNTGELFF. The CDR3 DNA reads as TGTGCCTGGAGAAAGAGAGAGGCCCCTAACACCGGGGAGCTGTTTTTT.

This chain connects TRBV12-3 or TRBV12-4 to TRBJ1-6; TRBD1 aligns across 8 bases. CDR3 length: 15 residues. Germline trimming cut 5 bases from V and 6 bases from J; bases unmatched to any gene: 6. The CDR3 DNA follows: TGTGCCAGCAGTCCTCAGGGGGCGGGTAATTCACCCCTCCACTTT. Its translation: CASSPQGAGNSPLHF.

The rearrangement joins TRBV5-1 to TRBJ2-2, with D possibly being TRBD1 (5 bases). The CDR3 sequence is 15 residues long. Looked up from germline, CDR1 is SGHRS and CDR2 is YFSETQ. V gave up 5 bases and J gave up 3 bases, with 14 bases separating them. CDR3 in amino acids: CASREAQAYTGELFF. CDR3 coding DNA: TGCGCCAGCAGAGAAGCACAGGCTTACACCGGGGAGCTGTTTTTT.

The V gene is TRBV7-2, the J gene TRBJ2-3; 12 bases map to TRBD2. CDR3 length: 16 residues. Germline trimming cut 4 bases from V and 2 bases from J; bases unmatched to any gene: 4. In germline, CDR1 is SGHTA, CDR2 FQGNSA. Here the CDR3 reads CASSSRTSGATDTQYF. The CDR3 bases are TGTGCCAGCAGCTCCCGGACTAGCGGGGCCACAGATACGCAGTATTTT.

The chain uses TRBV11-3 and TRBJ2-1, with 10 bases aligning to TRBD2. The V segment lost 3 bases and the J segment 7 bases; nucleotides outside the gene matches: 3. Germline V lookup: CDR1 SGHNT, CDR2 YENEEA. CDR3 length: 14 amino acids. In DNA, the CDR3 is TGTGCCAGCAGCTTCGGACTAGCGGCTAATGAGCAGTTCTTC. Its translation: CASSFGLAANEQFF.

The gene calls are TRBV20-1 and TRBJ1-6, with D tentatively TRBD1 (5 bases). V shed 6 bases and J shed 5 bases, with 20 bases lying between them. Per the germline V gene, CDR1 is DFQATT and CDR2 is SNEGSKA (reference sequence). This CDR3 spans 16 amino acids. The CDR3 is CSARYGPTGDNSPLHF. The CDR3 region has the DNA TGCAGTGCCAGATATGGCCCCACAGGCGATAATTCACCCCTCCACTTT.

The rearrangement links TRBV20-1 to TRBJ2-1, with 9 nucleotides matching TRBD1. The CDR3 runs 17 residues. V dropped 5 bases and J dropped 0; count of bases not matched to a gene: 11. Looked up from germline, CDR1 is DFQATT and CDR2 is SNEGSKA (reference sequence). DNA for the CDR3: TGCAGTGCTGGGGGACAGGGCGGGAATAGCTCCTACAATGAGCAGTTCTTC. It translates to CSAGGQGGNSSYNEQFF.

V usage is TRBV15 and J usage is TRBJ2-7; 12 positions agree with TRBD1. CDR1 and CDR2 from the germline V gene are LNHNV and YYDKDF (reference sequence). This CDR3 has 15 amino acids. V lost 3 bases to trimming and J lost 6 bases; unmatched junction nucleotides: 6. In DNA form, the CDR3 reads TGTGCCACCAGCAGGGCGGGACAGGGGGCGAGCGAGCAGTACTTC. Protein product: CATSRAGQGASEQYF.

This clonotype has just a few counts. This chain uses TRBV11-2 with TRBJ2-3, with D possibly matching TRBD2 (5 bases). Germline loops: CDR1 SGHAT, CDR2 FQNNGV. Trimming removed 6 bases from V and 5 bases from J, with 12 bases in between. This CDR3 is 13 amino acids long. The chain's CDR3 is CASSSSGIDTQYF. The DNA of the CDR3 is TGTGCCAGCAGTTCATCCGGGATAGATACGCAGTATTTT.

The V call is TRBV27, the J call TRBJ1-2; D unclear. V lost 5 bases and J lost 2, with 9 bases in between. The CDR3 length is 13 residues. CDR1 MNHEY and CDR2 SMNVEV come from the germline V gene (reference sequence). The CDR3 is CASSIKENYGYTF. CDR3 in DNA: TGTGCCAGCAGTATCAAGGAGAACTATGGCTACACCTTC.

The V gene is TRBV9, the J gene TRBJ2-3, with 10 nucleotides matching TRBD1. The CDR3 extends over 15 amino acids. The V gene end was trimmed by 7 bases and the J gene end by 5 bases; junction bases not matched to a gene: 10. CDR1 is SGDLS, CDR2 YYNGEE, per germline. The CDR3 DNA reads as TGTGCCAGCGGCCCGGACAGGGGGAAGGGAGATACGCAGTATTTT. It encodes CASGPDRGKGDTQYF. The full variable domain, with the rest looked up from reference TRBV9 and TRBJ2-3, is DSGVTQTPKHLITATGQRVTLRCSPRSGDLSVYWYQQSLDQGLQFLIQYYNGEERAKGNILERFSAQQFPDLHSELNLSSLELGDSALYFCASGPDRGKGDTQYFGPGTRLTVL.

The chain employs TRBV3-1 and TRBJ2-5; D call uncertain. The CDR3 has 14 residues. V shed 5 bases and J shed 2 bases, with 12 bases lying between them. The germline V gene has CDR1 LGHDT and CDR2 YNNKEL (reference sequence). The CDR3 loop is CASSVGLRQETQYF. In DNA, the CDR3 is TGTGCCAGCAGCGTTGGGCTACGGCAAGAGACCCAGTACTTC.